The next 21 T cell receptor beta chains were all read from a single sample in a study of T-cell reconstitution after alpha-beta-depleted transplantation in children. This sample's TCRbeta library carried unique molecular identifier barcodes. TCRdb redid the calling of the PCR reads with MiXCR, one entry per CDR3 protein. This repertoire shows about 1,000,000 distinct CDR3 sequences, roughly 29% found once; its top ten account for over 25%. Material: PBMCs, mostly from graft donor cells, obtained 360 days after TCRalphabeta/CD19-depleted stem cell transplant. The receptors derive from a boy in the first two years of life who had a stem cell transplant for SCID, so the T cells may come from the graft donor.

This sequence joins TRBV7-8 and TRBJ2-1; 8 positions agree with TRBD1. The CDR3 totals 15 residues. The trim removed 3 bases at V and 8 bases at J, leaving 9 bases unmatched. The germline CDR1 and CDR2 sequences are SGHVS and FQNEAQ. CDR3 loop: CASSFFGQGVYEQFF. The CDR3 nucleotides read TGTGCCAGCAGCTTCTTCGGACAGGGTGTGTATGAGCAGTTCTTC.

This clonotype has only a few counts. This chain joins TRBV4-1 and TRBJ2-2; the D gene is possibly TRBD1 (5 bases). The V end lost 0 bases, the J end lost 5 bases, and 16 bases lay between the germline ends. This CDR3 region has 17 residues. Germline-derived CDR1 and CDR2 are MGHRA and YSYEKL. The CDR3 protein is CASSQDRDMVSTGELFF. DNA for the CDR3: TGCGCCAGCAGCCAAGACAGGGATATGGTATCGACCGGGGAGCTGTTTTTT.

This clonotype was seen a few times. The chain recombines TRBV6-1 with TRBJ2-7; the match to TRBD1 covers 7 bases. The V gene end was trimmed by 1 base and the J gene end by 4 bases; junction bases not matched to a gene: 10. This CDR3 region has 16 residues. CDR1 is MNHNS, CDR2 SASEGT, per germline. The CDR3 DNA sequence: TGTGCCAGCAGTGAAGTACCGACAGGGTGGCCTTACGAGCAGTACTTC. As protein: CASSEVPTGWPYEQYF.

The V and J genes are TRBV12-3 or TRBV12-4 and TRBJ2-3; D unclear. With 3 bases removed from V and 9 bases from J, the gap between germline ends came to 16 bases. This CDR3 spans 14 amino acids. The CDR3 DNA is TGTGCCAGCAGTTTGGGTTCAGTGACGGCCACGCAGTATTTT. The encoded protein is CASSLGSVTATQYF.

The rearrangement links TRBV5-1 to TRBJ2-7; the D gene could be TRBD1 or TRBD2 (5 bases each). The CDR3 has 17 amino acids. The V gene's germline CDR1 is SGHRS and CDR2 YFSETQ. Trimming took off 0 bases at V and 3 bases at J, with 19 bases between the two ends. The CDR3 DNA follows: TGCGCCAGCAGCTTGGCCCCTGGGGTAGGGACGGACTACGAGCAGTACTTC. It translates to CASSLAPGVGTDYEQYF.

This clonotype turned up a few times. This chain links TRBV20-1 with TRBJ2-1; D is unclear. The CDR3 spans 12 residues. V lost 3 bases, J lost 14 bases, and 17 bases lay in between. Germline loops: CDR1 DFQATT, CDR2 SNEGSKA (reference sequence). CDR3 sequence reads: CSASGWPSSEFF. CDR3 coding DNA: TGCAGTGCTAGTGGGTGGCCGAGCAGTGAGTTCTTC.

There are a few counts of this clonotype. The chain has TRBV20-1 and TRBJ2-5, with D unresolved. Germline loops: CDR1 DFQATT, CDR2 SNEGSKA (reference sequence). The CDR3 runs to 11 residues. The V and J ends lost 8 bases and 5 bases respectively, with 12 bases between them. CDR3 in amino acids: CSPAHRETQYF. The CDR3 nucleotides read TGCAGTCCCGCTCATCGGGAGACCCAGTACTTC.

In this sample, this clonotype turned up a few times. This sequence joins TRBV9 and TRBJ1-2; D gene unclear. With 4 bases removed from V and 8 bases from J, the gap between germline ends came to 15 bases. The V gene's germline CDR1 is SGDLS and CDR2 YYNGEE. This CDR3 comprises 13 residues. CDR3: CASSLPSPGGYTF. The CDR3 DNA is TGTGCCAGCAGCCTCCCCTCGCCGGGAGGCTACACCTTC.

V and J are TRBV28 and TRBJ1-1; the D is unclear. Looked up from germline, CDR1 is MDHEN and CDR2 is SYDVKM. The V gene lost 5 bases and the J gene lost 1 base, with 11 bases spanning the gap. CDR3 length equals 14 residues. CDR3 sequence reads: CASSNLGKNTEAFF. In DNA, the CDR3 is TGTGCCAGCAGTAACTTGGGGAAGAACACTGAAGCTTTCTTT. The complete variable domain, with remaining parts taken from reference TRBV28 and TRBJ1-1, reads DVKVTQSSRYLVKRTGEKVFLECVQDMDHENMFWYRQDPGLGLRLIYFSYDVKMKEKGDIPEGYSVSREKKERFSLILESASTNQTSMYLCASSNLGKNTEAFFGQGTRLTVV.

The chain joins TRBV6-1 to TRBJ2-5, with a weak D call TRBD2 (6 bases). Trimming stripped 8 bases from V and 3 bases from J, with 13 bases between. CDR3 length: 13 residues. CDR1 is MNHNS, CDR2 SASEGT, per germline. The CDR3 bases are TGTGCCAGCCTGGGGTGGGGGGAAGAGACCCAGTACTTC. Its protein is CASLGWGEETQYF.

This clonotype was seen a single time. The J gene is TRBJ2-5, the V gene TRBV20-1; maybe TRBD2 (6 bases). The CDR3 has 15 amino acids. Trimming shortened V by 4 bases and J by 1 base, and 16 bases separated the two germline ends. In germline, CDR1 is DFQATT, CDR2 SNEGSKA (reference sequence). The CDR3 coding sequence is TGCAGTGCTAAATTTGAGGGGAGGCGCCAAGAGACCCAGTACTTC. Translating gives CSAKFEGRRQETQYF.

V and J are TRBV20-1 and TRBJ2-5, with D perhaps TRBD1 or TRBD2 (5 bases each). This CDR3 spans 16 amino acids. Germline lookup yields CDR1 DFQATT and CDR2 SNEGSKA (reference sequence). With 1 base removed from V and 5 bases from J, the gap between germline ends came to 20 bases. As DNA, the CDR3 is TGCAGTGCTAGAGCTTTCGAGGGGAGAGTTCCGGAGACCCAGTACTTC. As protein: CSARAFEGRVPETQYF.

There are a few counts of this clonotype. The chain combines TRBV5-1 with TRBJ2-5, with TRBD1 matching 9 bases. V trimming: 4 bases; J trimming: 5 bases; junction bases outside the gene matches: 9. This CDR3 region has 15 residues. The V gene's germline CDR1 is SGHRS and CDR2 YFSETQ. This CDR3 reads CASSATQGARETQYF. The CDR3 DNA is TGCGCCAGCAGCGCCACACAGGGGGCTCGGGAGACCCAGTACTTC.

This clonotype turned up a few times. V usage is TRBV6-5 and J usage is TRBJ2-7; D is possibly TRBD1 (5 bases). The CDR3 runs 14 residues. Germline values: CDR1 MNHEY, CDR2 SVGAGI. The V gene lost 0 bases and the J gene lost 6 bases, with 12 bases spanning the gap. This CDR3 reads CASSYSRQGGEQYF. CDR3 bases: TGTGCCAGCAGTTACTCCAGGCAGGGTGGCGAGCAGTACTTC.

This sequence joins TRBV10-3 and TRBJ2-3, with D maybe TRBD1 (7 bases). Germline CDR1 is ENHRY and CDR2 is SYGVKD. V gave up 8 bases and J gave up 3 bases, with 15 bases separating them. The CDR3 runs to 14 residues. The CDR3 DNA reads as TGTGCCATCGGAGGGGGCCTCATAACAGATACGCAGTATTTT. It translates to CAIGGGLITDTQYF.

Regarding this clonotype: A much larger clone differs by one base, so this may be a read error. The gene calls are TRBV12-3 or TRBV12-4 and TRBJ1-1; no reliable D call. There are 13 residues in the CDR3. V was trimmed by 3 bases and J by 1 base, leaving 6 bases between them. The CDR3 reads CASSFTENTEAFF. The CDR3 DNA sequence: TGTGCCAGCAGTTTTACAGAGAACACTGAAGCTTTCTTT.

The chain joins TRBV12-3 or TRBV12-4 to TRBJ2-1; 11 nucleotides line up with TRBD2. CDR3 length: 18 residues. The ends lost 3 bases at V and 1 base at J; junction bases unmatched: 8. CDR3 sequence: CASSFSLVAGGSYNEQFF. CDR3 nucleotides: TGTGCCAGCAGTTTTTCCCTGGTAGCGGGGGGGTCCTACAATGAGCAGTTCTTC.

The chain is built from TRBV25-1 and TRBJ2-3, with TRBD2 as a possible D gene (5 bases). There are 13 residues in the CDR3. The germline V gene encodes CDR1 MGHDK and CDR2 SYGVNS. Deletions cut 1 base from V and 6 bases from J, with 8 bases between. The CDR3 nucleotides read TGTGCCAGCAGTGAATTCCAGCGGGATACGCAGTATTTT. Its protein is CASSEFQRDTQYF.

This rearrangement joins TRBV9 to TRBJ2-7; D gene unclear. The CDR3 covers 14 residues. Per germline, CDR1 SGDLS and CDR2 YYNGEE. The V end lost 3 bases, the J end lost 3 bases, and 13 bases lay between the germline ends. Written as DNA, the CDR3 is TGTGCCAGCAGCGGAGGACCCGACGGCTACGAGCAGTACTTC. Encoded protein: CASSGGPDGYEQYF.

The rearrangement joins TRBV30 to TRBJ2-7; unclear D gene. This CDR3 contains 12 residues. V shed 0 bases and J shed 5 bases, with 8 bases lying between them. Per the germline V gene, CDR1 is GTSNPN and CDR2 is SVGIG (reference sequence). This CDR3 is CAWSVGPDEQYF. In DNA, the CDR3 is TGTGCCTGGAGTGTAGGTCCAGACGAGCAGTACTTC.

There are a few counts of this clonotype. CDR3 sequence: CASRTTGGGANVLTF. CDR3 in DNA: TGTGCCAGCAGGACGACAGGGGGTGGGGCCAACGTCCTGACTTTC. This rearrangement joins TRBV6-1 to TRBJ2-6; 9 nucleotides match TRBD1. Per germline, CDR1 MNHNS and CDR2 SASEGT. This CDR3 has 15 residues. Trimming removed 6 bases from V and 3 bases from J; junction bases left unmatched: 3.